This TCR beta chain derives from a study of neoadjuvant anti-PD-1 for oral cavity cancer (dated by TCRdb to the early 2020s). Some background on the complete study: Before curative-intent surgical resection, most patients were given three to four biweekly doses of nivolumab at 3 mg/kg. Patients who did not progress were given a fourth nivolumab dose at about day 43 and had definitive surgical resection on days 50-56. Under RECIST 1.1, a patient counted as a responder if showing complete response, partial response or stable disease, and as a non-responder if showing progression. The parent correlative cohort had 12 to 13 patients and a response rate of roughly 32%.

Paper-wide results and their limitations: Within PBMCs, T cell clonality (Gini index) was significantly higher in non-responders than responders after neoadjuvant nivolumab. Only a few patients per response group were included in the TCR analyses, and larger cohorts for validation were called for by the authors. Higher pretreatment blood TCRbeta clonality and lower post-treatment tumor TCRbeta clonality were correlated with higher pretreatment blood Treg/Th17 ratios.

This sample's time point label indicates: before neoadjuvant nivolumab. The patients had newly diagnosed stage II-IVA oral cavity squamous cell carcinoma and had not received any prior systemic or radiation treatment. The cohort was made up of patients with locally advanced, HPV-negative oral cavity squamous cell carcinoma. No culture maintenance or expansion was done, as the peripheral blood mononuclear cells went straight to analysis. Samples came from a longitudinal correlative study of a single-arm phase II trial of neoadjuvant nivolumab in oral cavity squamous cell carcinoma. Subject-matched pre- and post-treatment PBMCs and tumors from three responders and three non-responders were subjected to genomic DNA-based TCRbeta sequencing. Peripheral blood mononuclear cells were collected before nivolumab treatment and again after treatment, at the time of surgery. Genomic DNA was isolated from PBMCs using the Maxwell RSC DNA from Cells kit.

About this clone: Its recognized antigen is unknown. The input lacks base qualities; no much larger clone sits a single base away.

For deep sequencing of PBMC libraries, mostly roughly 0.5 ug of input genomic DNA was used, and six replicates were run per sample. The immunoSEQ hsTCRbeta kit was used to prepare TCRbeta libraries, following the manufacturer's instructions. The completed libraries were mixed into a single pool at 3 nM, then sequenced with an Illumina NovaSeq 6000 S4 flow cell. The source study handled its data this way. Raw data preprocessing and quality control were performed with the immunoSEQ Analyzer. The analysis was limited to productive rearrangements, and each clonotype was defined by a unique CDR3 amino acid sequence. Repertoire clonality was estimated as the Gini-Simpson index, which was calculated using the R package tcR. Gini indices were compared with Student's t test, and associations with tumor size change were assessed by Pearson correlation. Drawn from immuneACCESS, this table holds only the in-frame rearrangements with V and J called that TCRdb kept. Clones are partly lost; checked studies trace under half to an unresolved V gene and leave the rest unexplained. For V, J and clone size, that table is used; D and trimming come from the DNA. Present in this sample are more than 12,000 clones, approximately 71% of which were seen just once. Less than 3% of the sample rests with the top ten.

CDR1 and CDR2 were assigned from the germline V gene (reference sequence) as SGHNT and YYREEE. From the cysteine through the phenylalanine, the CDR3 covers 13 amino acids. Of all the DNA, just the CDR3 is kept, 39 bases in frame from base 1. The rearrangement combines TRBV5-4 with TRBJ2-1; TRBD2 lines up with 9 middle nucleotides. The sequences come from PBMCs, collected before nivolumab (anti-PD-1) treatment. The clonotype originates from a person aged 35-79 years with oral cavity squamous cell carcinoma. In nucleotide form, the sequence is TGTGCAAGCCGCCTAGCGGGGCGCAATGAGCAGTTCTTC. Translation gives CASRLAGRNEQFF.